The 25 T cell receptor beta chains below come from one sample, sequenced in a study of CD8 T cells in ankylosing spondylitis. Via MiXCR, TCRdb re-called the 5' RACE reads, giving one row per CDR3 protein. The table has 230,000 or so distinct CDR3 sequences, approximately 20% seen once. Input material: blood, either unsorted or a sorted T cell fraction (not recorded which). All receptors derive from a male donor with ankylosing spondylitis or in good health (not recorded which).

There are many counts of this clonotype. The CDR3 DNA sequence: TGCGCCAGCACGGACAGCTACGAGCAGTACTTC. Protein sequence: CASTDSYEQYF. This rearrangement joins TRBV5-1 to TRBJ2-7, with TRBD1 as a possible D gene (6 bases). CDR1 SGHRS and CDR2 YFSETQ come from the germline V gene. This CDR3 region has 11 residues. The germline V and J ends were trimmed by 6 bases and 3 bases, with 7 bases remaining between them. Full variable domain (outside the CDR3, taken from reference TRBV5-1 and TRBJ2-7): KAGVTQTPRYLIKTRGQQVTLSCSPISGHRSVSWYQQTPGQGLQFLFEYFSETQRNKGNFPGRFSGRQFSNSRSEMNVSTLELGDSALYLCASTDSYEQYFGPGTRLTVT.

CDR3: CSVDRTAWDEQFF. The CDR3 DNA follows: TGCAGCGTTGATAGGACAGCCTGGGATGAGCAGTTCTTC. The chain is built from TRBV29-1 and TRBJ2-1; tentative D call: TRBD1 (6 bases). This CDR3 has 13 residues. The V gene's germline CDR1 is SQVTM and CDR2 ANQGSEA. V shed 3 bases and J shed 8 bases, with 14 bases lying between them.

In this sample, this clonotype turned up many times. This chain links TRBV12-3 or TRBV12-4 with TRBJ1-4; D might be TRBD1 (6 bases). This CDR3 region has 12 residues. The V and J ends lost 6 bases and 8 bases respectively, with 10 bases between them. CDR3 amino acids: CASSRQGEKLFF. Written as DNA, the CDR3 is TGTGCCAGCAGCCGGCAGGGGGAAAAACTGTTTTTT.

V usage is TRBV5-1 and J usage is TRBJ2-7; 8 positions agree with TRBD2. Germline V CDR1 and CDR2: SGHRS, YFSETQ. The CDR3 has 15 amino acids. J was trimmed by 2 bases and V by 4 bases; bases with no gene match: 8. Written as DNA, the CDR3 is TGCGCCAGCAGCCCCGGGGTAGCGGGACCCTACGAGCAGTACTTC. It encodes CASSPGVAGPYEQYF.

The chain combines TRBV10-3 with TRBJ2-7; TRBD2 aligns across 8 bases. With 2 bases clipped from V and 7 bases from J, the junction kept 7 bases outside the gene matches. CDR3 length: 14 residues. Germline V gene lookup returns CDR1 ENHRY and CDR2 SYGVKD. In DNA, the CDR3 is TGTGCCATCAGTGAGATGGGACTAGTCGATGAGCAGTACTTC. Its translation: CAISEMGLVDEQYF.

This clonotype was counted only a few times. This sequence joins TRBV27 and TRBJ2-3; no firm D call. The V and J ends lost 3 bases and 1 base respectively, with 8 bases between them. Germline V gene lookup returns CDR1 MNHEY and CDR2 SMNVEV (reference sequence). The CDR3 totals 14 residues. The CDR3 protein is CASSLVLGTDTQYF. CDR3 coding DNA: TGTGCCAGCAGTTTGGTTCTAGGCACAGATACGCAGTATTTT.

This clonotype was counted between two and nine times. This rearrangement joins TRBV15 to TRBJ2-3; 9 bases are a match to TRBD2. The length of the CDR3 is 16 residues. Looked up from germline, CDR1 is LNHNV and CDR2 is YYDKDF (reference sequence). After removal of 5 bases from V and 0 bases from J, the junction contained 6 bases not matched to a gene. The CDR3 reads CATSWTSATSTDTQYF. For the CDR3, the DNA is TGTGCCACCAGCTGGACTAGCGCAACTAGCACAGATACGCAGTATTTT.

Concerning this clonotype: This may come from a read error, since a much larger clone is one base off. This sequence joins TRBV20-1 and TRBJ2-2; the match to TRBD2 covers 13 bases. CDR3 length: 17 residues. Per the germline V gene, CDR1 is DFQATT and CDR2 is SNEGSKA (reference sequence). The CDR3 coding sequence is TGCTGTGCTAGGACTAGCGGGAGAGCACTGAACACCGGGGAGCTGTTTTTT. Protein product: CCARTSGRALNTGELFF.

CDR3 amino acids: CASSGSDRAYEQYF. DNA for the CDR3: TGTGCCAGCAGCGGGAGCGACAGGGCGTACGAGCAGTACTTC. V and J are TRBV9 and TRBJ2-7; 7 bases line up with TRBD1. CDR1 SGDLS and CDR2 YYNGEE come from the germline V gene. This CDR3 contains 14 residues. V lost 3 bases and J lost 4; bases outside the gene matches: 7.

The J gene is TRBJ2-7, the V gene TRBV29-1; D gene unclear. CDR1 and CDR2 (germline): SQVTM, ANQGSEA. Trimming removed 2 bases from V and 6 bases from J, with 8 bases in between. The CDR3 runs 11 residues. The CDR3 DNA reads TGCAGCGTTGAACATGCTTCCGAGCAGTACTTC. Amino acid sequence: CSVEHASEQYF.

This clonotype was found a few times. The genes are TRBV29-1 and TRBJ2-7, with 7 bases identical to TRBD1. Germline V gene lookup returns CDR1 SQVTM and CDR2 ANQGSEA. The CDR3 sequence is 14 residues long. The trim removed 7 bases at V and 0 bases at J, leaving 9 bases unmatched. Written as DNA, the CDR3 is TGCAGCGCCACGGACAGGACTTTCTCCTACGAGCAGTACTTC. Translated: CSATDRTFSYEQYF.

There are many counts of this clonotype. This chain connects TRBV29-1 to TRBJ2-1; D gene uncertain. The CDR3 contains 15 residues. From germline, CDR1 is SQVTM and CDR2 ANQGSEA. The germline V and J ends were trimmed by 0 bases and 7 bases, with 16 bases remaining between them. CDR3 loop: CSVEDQQSTSNEQFF. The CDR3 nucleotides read TGCAGCGTTGAAGATCAGCAGTCCACTTCAAATGAGCAGTTCTTC.

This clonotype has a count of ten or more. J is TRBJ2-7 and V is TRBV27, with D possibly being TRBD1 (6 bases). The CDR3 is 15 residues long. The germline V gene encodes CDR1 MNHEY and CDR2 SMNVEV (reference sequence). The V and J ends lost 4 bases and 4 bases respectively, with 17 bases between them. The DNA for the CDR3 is TGTGCCAGCAGTTACAGGGCCTTTTGGGAATACGAGCAGTACTTC. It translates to CASSYRAFWEYEQYF.

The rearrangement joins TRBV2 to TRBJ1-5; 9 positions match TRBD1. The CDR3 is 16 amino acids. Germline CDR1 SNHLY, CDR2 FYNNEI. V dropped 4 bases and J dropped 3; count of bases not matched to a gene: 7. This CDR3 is CASSGRTGAYNQPQHF. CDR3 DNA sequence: TGTGCCAGCAGTGGCCGGACAGGGGCCTACAATCAGCCCCAGCATTTT.

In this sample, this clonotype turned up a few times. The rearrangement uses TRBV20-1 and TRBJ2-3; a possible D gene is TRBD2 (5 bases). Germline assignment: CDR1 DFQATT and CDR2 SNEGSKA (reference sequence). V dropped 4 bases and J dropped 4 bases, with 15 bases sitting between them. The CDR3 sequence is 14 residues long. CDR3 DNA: TGCAGTGCTACGGAGGTGGGAGTCCCAGATACGCAGTATTTT. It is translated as CSATEVGVPDTQYF.

The CDR3 DNA follows: TGTGCCATCAGTGAGACAGGCTACGAGCAGTACTTC. This codes for CAISETGYEQYF. The chain carries TRBV10-3 and TRBJ2-7; D possibly corresponds to TRBD1 (5 bases). V was trimmed by 2 bases and J by 3 bases, leaving 5 bases between them. The CDR3 contains 12 residues. Germline CDR1 ENHRY, CDR2 SYGVKD.

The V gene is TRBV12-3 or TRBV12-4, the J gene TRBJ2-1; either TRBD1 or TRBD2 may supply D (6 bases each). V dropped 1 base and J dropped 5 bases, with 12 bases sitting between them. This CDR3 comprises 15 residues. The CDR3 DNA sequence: TGTGCCAGCAGTTTAGGAGGGGGGTGGAACAATGAGCAGTTCTTC. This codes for CASSLGGGWNNEQFF.

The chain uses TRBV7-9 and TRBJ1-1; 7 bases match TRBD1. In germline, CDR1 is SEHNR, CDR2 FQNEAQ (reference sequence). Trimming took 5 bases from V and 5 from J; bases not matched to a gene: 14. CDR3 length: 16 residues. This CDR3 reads CASSPREGATWTEAFF. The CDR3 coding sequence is TGTGCCAGCAGCCCCCGGGAGGGGGCGACGTGGACTGAAGCTTTCTTT.

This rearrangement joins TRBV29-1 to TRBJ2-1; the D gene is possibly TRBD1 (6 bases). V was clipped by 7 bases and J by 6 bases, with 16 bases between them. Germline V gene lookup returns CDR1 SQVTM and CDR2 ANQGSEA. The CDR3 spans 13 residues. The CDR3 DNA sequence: TGCAGCGGTAGACTACGGACAGTCAATGAGCAGTTCTTC. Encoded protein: CSGRLRTVNEQFF.

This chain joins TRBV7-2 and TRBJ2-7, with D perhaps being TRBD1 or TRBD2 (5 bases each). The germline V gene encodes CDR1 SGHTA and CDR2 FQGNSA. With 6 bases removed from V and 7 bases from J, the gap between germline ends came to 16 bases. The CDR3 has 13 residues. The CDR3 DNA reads TGTGCCAGCAGACCTCCGGGGCGCGGGGAGCAGTACTTC. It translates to CASRPPGRGEQYF.

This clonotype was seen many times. The DNA of the CDR3 is TGCAGTGCTAGAGCCGGTGACGGGAGCTACGAGCAGTACTTC. Encoded protein: CSARAGDGSYEQYF. The chain has TRBV20-1 and TRBJ2-7; D perhaps matches TRBD2 (6 bases). CDR3 size: 14 residues. Germline CDR1 reads DFQATT; CDR2 reads SNEGSKA (reference sequence). Deletions cut 1 base from V and 3 bases from J, with 13 bases between.

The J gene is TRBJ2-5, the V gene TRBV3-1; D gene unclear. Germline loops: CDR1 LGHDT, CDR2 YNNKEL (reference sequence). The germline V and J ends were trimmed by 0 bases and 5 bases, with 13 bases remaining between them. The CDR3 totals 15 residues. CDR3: CASSQDGLPLETQYF. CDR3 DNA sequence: TGTGCCAGCAGCCAAGACGGCCTTCCCCTGGAGACCCAGTACTTC.

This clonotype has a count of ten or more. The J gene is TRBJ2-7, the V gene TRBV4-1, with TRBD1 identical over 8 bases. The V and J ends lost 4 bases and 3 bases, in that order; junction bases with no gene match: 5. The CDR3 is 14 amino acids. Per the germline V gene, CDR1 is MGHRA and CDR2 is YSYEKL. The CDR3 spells CASSRATGVYEQYF. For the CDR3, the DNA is TGCGCCAGCAGCCGGGCGACAGGGGTCTACGAGCAGTACTTC.

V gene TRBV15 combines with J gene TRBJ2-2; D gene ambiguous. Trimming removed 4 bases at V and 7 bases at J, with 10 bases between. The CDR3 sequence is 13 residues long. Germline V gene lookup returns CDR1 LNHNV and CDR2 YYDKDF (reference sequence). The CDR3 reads CATSTPGVGELFF. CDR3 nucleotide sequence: TGTGCCACCAGCACCCCTGGGGTCGGGGAGCTGTTTTTT.

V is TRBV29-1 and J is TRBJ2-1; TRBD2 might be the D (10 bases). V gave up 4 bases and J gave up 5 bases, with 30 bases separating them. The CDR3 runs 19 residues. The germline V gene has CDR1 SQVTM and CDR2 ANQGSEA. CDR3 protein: CSVAGQGLTSGPADNEQFF. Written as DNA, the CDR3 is TGCAGCGTTGCGGGACAGGGTTTGACTAGCGGGCCGGCGGACAATGAGCAGTTCTTC.